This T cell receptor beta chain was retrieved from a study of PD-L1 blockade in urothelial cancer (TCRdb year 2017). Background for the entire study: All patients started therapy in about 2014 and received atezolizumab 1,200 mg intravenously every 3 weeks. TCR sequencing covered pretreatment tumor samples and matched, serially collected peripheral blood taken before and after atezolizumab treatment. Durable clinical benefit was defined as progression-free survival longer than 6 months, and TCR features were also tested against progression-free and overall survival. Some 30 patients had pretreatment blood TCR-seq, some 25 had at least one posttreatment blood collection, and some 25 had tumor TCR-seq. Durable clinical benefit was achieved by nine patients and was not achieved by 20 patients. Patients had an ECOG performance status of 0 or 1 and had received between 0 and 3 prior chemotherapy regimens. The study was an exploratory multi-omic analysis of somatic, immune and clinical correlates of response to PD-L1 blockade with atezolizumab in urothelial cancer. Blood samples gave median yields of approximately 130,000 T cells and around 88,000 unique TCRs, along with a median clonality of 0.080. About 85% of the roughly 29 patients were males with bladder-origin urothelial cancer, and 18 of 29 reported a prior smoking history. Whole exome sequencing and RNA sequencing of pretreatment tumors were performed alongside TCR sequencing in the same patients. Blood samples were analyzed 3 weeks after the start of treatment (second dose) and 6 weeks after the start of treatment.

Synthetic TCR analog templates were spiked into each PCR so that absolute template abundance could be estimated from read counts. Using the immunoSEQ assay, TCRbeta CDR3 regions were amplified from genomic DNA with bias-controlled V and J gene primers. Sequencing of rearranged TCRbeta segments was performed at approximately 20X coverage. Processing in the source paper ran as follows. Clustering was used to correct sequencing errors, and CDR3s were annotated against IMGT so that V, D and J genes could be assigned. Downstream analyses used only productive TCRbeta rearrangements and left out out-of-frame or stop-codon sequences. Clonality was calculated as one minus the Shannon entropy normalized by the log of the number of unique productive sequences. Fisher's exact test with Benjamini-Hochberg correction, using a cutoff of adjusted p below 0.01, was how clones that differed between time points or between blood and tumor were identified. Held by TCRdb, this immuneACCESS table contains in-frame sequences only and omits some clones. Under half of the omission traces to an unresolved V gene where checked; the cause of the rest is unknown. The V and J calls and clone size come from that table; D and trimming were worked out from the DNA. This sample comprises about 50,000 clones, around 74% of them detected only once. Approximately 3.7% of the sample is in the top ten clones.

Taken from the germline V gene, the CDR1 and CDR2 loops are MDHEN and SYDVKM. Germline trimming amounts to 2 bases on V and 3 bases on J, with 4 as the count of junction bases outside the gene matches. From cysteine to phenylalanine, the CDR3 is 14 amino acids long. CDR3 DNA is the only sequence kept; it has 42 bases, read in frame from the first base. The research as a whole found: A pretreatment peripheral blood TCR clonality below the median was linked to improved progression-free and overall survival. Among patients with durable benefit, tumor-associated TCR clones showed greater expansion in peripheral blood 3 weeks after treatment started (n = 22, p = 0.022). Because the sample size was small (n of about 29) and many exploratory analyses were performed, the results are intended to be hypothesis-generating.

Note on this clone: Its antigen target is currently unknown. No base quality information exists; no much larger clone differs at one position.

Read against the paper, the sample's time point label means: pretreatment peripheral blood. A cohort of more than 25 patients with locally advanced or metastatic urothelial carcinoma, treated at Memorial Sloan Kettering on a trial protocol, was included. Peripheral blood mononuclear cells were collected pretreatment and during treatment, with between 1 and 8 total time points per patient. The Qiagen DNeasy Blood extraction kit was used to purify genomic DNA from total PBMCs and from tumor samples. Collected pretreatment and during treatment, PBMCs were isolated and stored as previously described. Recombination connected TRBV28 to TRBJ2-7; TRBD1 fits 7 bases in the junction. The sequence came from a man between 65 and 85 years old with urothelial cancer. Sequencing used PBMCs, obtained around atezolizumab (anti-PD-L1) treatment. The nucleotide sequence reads TGTGCCAGCAGTTTAGTAGGGGGCGGCTACGAGCAGTACTTC. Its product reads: CASSLVGGGYEQYF.